This is a list of T cell receptor beta chains from one sample in a study of blood T cell repertoires in COVID-19. The data were produced by immunoSEQ multiplex PCR, yet TCRdb's version contains in-frame clones alone and is incomplete. The sample contains around 140,000 clones, more than 70% of which appear only once. Specimen: peripheral blood. Source of these receptors: a human donor in a cohort sampled during active COVID-19. Both conserved end residues are part of each CDR3. D genes are given only for firm matches. Not all rows give a size; the values are once, few, many and, for expanded clones, a class.

TRBV5-1	NA	TRBD2	TRBJ2-5	CASSLGAGQETQYF	TGCGCCAGCAGCTTGGGAGCGGGACAAGAGACCCAGTACTTC
TRBV6-5	NA	TRBD1	TRBJ1-5	CASSKQGTAGQPQHF	TGTGCCAGCAGTAAACAGGGGACAGCAGGTCAGCCCCAGCATTTT
TRBV11-2	few	TRBD1	TRBJ2-7	CASRVGQGSYEQYF	TGTGCCAGCAGGGTGGGACAGGGCTCCTACGAGCAGTACTTC
TRBV27	NA	TRBD1	TRBJ2-7	CASSRDRGSYEQYF	TGTGCCAGCTCCCGGGACAGGGGCTCCTACGAGCAGTACTTC
TRBV7-3	NA	TRBD2	TRBJ2-3	CASSLAGLADTDTQYF	TGTGCCAGCAGCTTAGCGGGGCTAGCGGACACAGATACGCAGTATTTT
TRBV7-7	once	TRBD1	TRBJ2-1	CASSPRPRGNYNEQFF	TGTGCTAGCAGCCCCCGCCCCAGGGGGAACTACAATGAGCAGTTCTTC
TRBV3-1/TRBV3-2	NA	NA	TRBJ1-1	CASSQSQGNTEAFF	TGTGCCAGCAGCCAAAGTCAGGGGAACACTGAAGCTTTCTTT
TRBV19	few	TRBD1	TRBJ1-6	CASSIQTGAPNSPLHF	TGTGCCAGTAGTATCCAGACAGGGGCACCCAATTCACCCCTCCACTTT
TRBV9	once	NA	TRBJ1-6	CASSVGTGGSNSPLHF	TGTGCCAGCAGCGTAGGGACCGGGGGGAGCAATTCACCCCTCCACTTT
TRBV3-1/TRBV3-2	NA	TRBD2	TRBJ2-3	CASSPGLAGARDTQYF	TGTGCCAGCAGCCCGGGACTAGCGGGTGCCCGGGATACGCAGTATTTT
TRBV3-1/TRBV3-2	NA	TRBD1	TRBJ2-5	CASSPWDRGLETQYF	TGTGCCAGCAGCCCCTGGGACAGGGGGCTGGAGACCCAGTACTTC
TRBV13	NA	NA	TRBJ1-3	CASSPGVSGNTIYF	TGTGCCAGCAGCCCCGGGGTATCTGGAAACACCATATATTTT
TRBV19	NA	TRBD1	TRBJ2-7	CASSPFLGTGEFYEQYF	TGTGCCAGTAGTCCCTTCCTCGGGACAGGGGAATTTTACGAGCAGTACTTC
TRBV30	NA	NA	TRBJ1-5	CAWSPRDGGRQPQHF	TGTGCCTGGAGTCCTCGTGATGGGGGGAGGCAGCCCCAGCATTTT
TRBV6-5	NA	TRBD1	TRBJ1-6	CASSSGTASNSPLHF	TGTGCCAGCAGTTCAGGGACAGCCTCTAATTCACCCCTCCACTTT
TRBV5-4	NA	NA	TRBJ2-1	CASSFDSRDGYNEQFF	TGTGCCAGCAGCTTCGACTCCCGAGACGGCTACAATGAGCAGTTCTTC
TRBV11-2	NA	TRBD1	TRBJ1-1	CASSLDARGLAFF	TGTGCCAGCAGCTTAGATGCCAGGGGGCTAGCTTTCTTT
TRBV3-1/TRBV3-2	few	NA	TRBJ2-5	CASSRSEAGSEETQYF	TGTGCCAGCAGCCGATCCGAAGCGGGTTCCGAAGAGACCCAGTACTTC
TRBV29-1	NA	NA	TRBJ1-1	CSVGGGNTEAFF	TGCAGCGTTGGAGGGGGGAACACTGAAGCTTTCTTT
TRBV9	NA	NA	TRBJ2-3	CASSLQATSTDTQYF	TGTGCCAGCAGCTTGCAGGCCACTAGCACAGATACGCAGTATTTT
TRBV5-6	NA	TRBD2	TRBJ2-2	CASSLRTSGGNTGELFF	TGTGCCAGCAGCCTACGGACTAGCGGGGGCAACACCGGGGAGCTGTTTTTT
TRBV4-2	NA	NA	TRBJ2-1	CASSPRGYNEQFF	TGTGCCAGCAGCCCGCGGGGTTACAATGAGCAGTTCTTC
TRBV5-6	NA	NA	TRBJ1-1	CASSLESRGTEAFF	TGTGCCAGCAGCTTGGAGAGCAGGGGCACTGAAGCTTTCTTT
TRBV27	NA	NA	TRBJ1-2	CASSVGPRGANYGYTF	TGTGCCAGCAGTGTAGGGCCCCGCGGGGCTAACTATGGCTACACCTTC
TRBV19	NA	TRBD1	TRBJ1-1	CASQLTGLTEAFF	TGTGCCAGCCAATTGACAGGGTTGACTGAAGCTTTCTTT
TRBV11-2	NA	NA	TRBJ2-3	CASSLVRVADTQYF	TGTGCCAGCAGCTTAGTCAGGGTGGCAGATACGCAGTATTTT
TRBV7-2	NA	NA	TRBJ2-5	CASSLGDRTPQYF	TGTGCCAGCAGCTTAGGCGACAGGACGCCCCAGTACTTC
TRBV28	NA	NA	TRBJ1-2	CASRVDGGYGYTF	TGTGCCAGCAGGGTGGACGGGGGCTATGGCTACACCTTC
TRBV23-1	NA	TRBD1	TRBJ1-2	CASSQGIDRDRYGYTF	TGCGCCAGCAGCCAAGGGATAGACAGGGACAGGTATGGCTACACCTTC
TRBV6-5	NA	NA	TRBJ2-2	CASTGDTGELFF	TGTGCCAGCACGGGAGACACCGGGGAGCTGTTTTTT
TRBV5-5	NA	NA	TRBJ2-1	CASSLEGGFYRYNEQFF	TGTGCCAGCAGCTTGGAGGGGGGGTTCTACAGGTACAATGAGCAGTTCTTC
TRBV6-5	few	TRBD1	TRBJ1-2	CASSYSNRGYGYTF	TGTGCCAGCAGTTACTCGAACAGGGGATATGGCTACACCTTC
TRBV19	once	NA	TRBJ1-6	CASSRQNNSPLHF	TGTGCCAGTAGTCGACAGAATAATTCACCCCTCCACTTT
TRBV12-3/TRBV12-4	NA	TRBD2	TRBJ2-2	CASSLGEGLFF	TGTGCCAGCAGTTTAGGGGAGGGGTTGTTTTTT
TRBV9	once	TRBD1	TRBJ1-3	CASSPGQGVGNTIYF	TGTGCCAGCAGTCCGGGACAGGGGGTTGGAAACACCATATATTTT
TRBV7-8	NA	NA	TRBJ1-1	CASSPRLETNTEAFF	TGTGCCAGCAGCCCTCGCCTGGAGACGAACACTGAAGCTTTCTTT
TRBV6-5	NA	NA	TRBJ1-6	CASSFTGRAPLHF	TGTGCCAGCAGTTTTACAGGGAGGGCACCCCTCCACTTT
TRBV11-2	NA	NA	TRBJ2-7	CASSSSQGPSYEQYF	TGTGCCAGCAGCTCTAGTCAGGGGCCGAGCTACGAGCAGTACTTC
TRBV24-1	NA	TRBD1	TRBJ2-5	CATSVRQGAQETQYF	TGTGCCACCAGTGTCCGACAGGGGGCACAAGAGACCCAGTACTTC
TRBV5-1	NA	TRBD1	TRBJ1-2	CASSLAQGAAGYGYTF	TGCGCCAGCAGCTTGGCGCAGGGGGCCGCGGGCTATGGCTACACCTTC
TRBV24-1	NA	NA	TRBJ2-5	CATLRETQYF	TGTGCCACCCTCCGAGAGACCCAGTACTTC
TRBV6-5	NA	TRBD1	TRBJ2-7	CASPSPGQGTHEQYF	TGTGCCAGCCCCTCCCCAGGACAGGGGACGCACGAGCAGTACTTC
TRBV19	NA	NA	TRBJ1-1	CASSARDFGEPVDTEAFF	TGTGCCAGTAGTGCCCGGGACTTCGGAGAACCCGTGGACACTGAAGCTTTCTTT
TRBV27	NA	NA	TRBJ2-1	CASSFPDREQFF	TGTGCCAGCAGTTTCCCCGACAGGGAGCAGTTCTTC
TRBV7-7	few	NA	TRBJ2-1	CASSRAGAPYNEQFF	TGTGCTAGCAGCCGAGCTGGTGCCCCCTACAATGAGCAGTTCTTC
TRBV11-2	NA	TRBD1	TRBJ2-2	CASSPIRGQAGELFF	TGTGCCAGCAGCCCTATCAGGGGGCAGGCCGGGGAGCTGTTTTTT
TRBV11-2	NA	NA	TRBJ2-3	CASSFRGTDTQYF	TGTGCCAGCAGCTTCCGGGGCACAGATACGCAGTATTTT
TRBV19	NA	NA	TRBJ1-5	CASSGQGFISGQPQHF	TGTGCCAGTAGTGGGCAGGGGTTCATATCAGGCCAGCCCCAGCATTTT
TRBV10-3	NA	TRBD1	TRBJ2-6	CAIRPQGANPGANVLTF	TGTGCCATCAGACCACAGGGGGCGAATCCTGGGGCCAACGTCCTGACTTTC
TRBV5-1	NA	NA	TRBJ1-1	CASSLGGSTEAFF	TGCGCCAGCAGCTTGGGAGGGAGCACTGAAGCTTTCTTT
TRBV7-9	few	NA	TRBJ2-1	CASSLHTLAQEQFF	TGTGCCAGCAGCTTACACACACTAGCACAGGAGCAGTTCTTC